What follows describes a single TCR beta chain. Its antigen remains undetermined. Base qualities were left out, and no much larger clone turns up one base away. Donors formed part of the validation cohort, which comprised 120 subjects and was distinct from the first cohort of over 500 subjects. This specimen comes from a study of cytomegalovirus exposure and HLA in healthy donors (TCRdb year 2017). Notes on the research overall: A later analysis indicated that the roughly 120 validation repertoires were generated on the platform also employed for the 700 or so repertoires of the first cohort. The aim of the study was to test whether cataloging public T cell receptors could identify signatures of past pathogen exposure. In addition to the first cohort of around 670 subjects, a separate validation cohort of approximately 120 different subjects was used. The study combined high-throughput TCR immunosequencing, statistical association of individual TCRs with disease status, and machine learning to predict cytomegalovirus infection status. The paper as a whole reports these results and caveats: The authors suggested that the approach could potentially be generalized to other disease states and immunological phenotypes. A later analysis had no HLA typing for the validation cohort, so co-occurrence there was scored across all 120 or so repertoires. A few of the identified cytomegalovirus-associated TCR beta chains were confirmed in vitro to be specific for cytomegalovirus antigens. Across donors, most TCR sequences were observed very rarely, whereas some public TCRs were present in many individuals. In both the original and validation cohorts, the classifier was reported to diagnose cytomegalovirus status with high specificity and sensitivity. Of the cluster scores, 90% to 95% were above 0 in a later analysis, which found that TCRs clustered in the first cohort also tended to co-occur in the approximately 130 validation repertoires. The study listed approximately 160 TCR beta chains as associated with cytomegalovirus.

The receptor library was made with the immunoSEQ multiplex PCR assay. The published analysis was carried out like this. To diagnose cytomegalovirus status from the catalog of TCR beta chain sequences, a statistical classification framework was built. TCRdb's version of the immuneACCESS table is confined to in-frame rearrangements and falls short of the full clone set. An unresolved V gene accounts for under half of the shortfall where checked; the remainder is of unknown origin. Clone size and V and J calls were adopted from that table, with D and trimming inferred from the DNA. The sample yields 150,000 to 200,000 clones; about 96% were counted once. More than 0.7% of the sample is taken by the ten largest. Trimming takes 3 bases from V and 2 bases from J, and the germline ends sit 14 bases apart. The germline V gene gives CDR1 as MGHRA and CDR2 as YSYEKL. From the cysteine up to the phenylalanine, the CDR3 has a length of 15 residues. The entry retains the CDR3 DNA only, 45 bases that are in frame from base 1.

This receptor was identified in a woman under 30 in good health and CMV-seronegative. In this chain, TRBV4-1 is recombined with TRBJ2-7; a tentative D call is TRBD1 (6 bases match). Source material: PBMCs. The DNA is TGCGCCAGCAGCCAGGACCAGGGGCGCACCTACGAGCAGTACTTC. It encodes CASSQDQGRTYEQYF.